Listed below are T cell receptor beta chains from one sample, sequenced in a study of blood T cell repertoires in COVID-19. TCRdb keeps only in-frame clones here, not all; method: immunoSEQ multiplex PCR. The sample gives 180,000 or so clones, approximately 89% of which show up once; about 2.7% is in the top ten. Sequencing input: peripheral blood. Receptors were obtained from a man aged 35 to 55 with active or convalescent COVID-19. Each CDR3 is given with its conserved first and last residue. D genes are given only for firm matches. Clone size is given for some rows only: seen once, a few or many times, or a class if the clone is expanded.

d_call: NA
j_call: TRBJ1-3
v_call: TRBV19
clone_size: NA
cdr3_aa: CASSTTRNSGNTIYF
cdr3_nt: TGTGCCAGTAGTACGACGAGGAACTCTGGAAACACCATATATTTT

d_call: NA
j_call: TRBJ1-1
v_call: TRBV28
clone_size: NA
cdr3_aa: CASSRSGGNTEAFF
cdr3_nt: TGTGCCAGCAGCCGGTCGGGGGGGAACACTGAAGCTTTCTTT

d_call: TRBD2
j_call: TRBJ2-5
v_call: TRBV7-8
clone_size: NA
cdr3_aa: CASSPFRMGLQVQETQYF
cdr3_nt: TGTGCCAGCAGCCCTTTTAGAATGGGACTACAAGTTCAAGAGACCCAGTACTTC

d_call: TRBD2
j_call: TRBJ2-1
v_call: TRBV5-1
clone_size: NA
cdr3_aa: CASSRTSGGAFNEQFF
cdr3_nt: TGCGCCAGCAGCAGGACTAGCGGGGGGGCCTTCAATGAGCAGTTCTTC

d_call: TRBD2
j_call: TRBJ2-5
v_call: TRBV4-1
clone_size: once
cdr3_aa: CASSRLAGTQETQYF
cdr3_nt: TGCGCCAGCAGCCGATTAGCGGGGACTCAAGAGACCCAGTACTTC

d_call: NA
j_call: TRBJ2-7
v_call: TRBV19
clone_size: NA
cdr3_aa: CASSIIAGATYEQYF
cdr3_nt: TGTGCCAGTAGTATAATCGCGGGGGCGACCTACGAGCAGTACTTC

d_call: NA
j_call: TRBJ2-1
v_call: TRBV3-1/TRBV3-2
clone_size: NA
cdr3_aa: CASSRVTGYNNEQFF
cdr3_nt: TGTGCCAGCAGCCGCGTGACAGGTTACAACAATGAGCAGTTCTTC

d_call: TRBD1
j_call: TRBJ1-1
v_call: TRBV6-5
clone_size: NA
cdr3_aa: CASSRTGGNPEAFF
cdr3_nt: TGTGCCAGCAGTAGGACAGGGGGAAACCCTGAAGCTTTCTTT

d_call: NA
j_call: TRBJ1-2
v_call: TRBV19
clone_size: NA
cdr3_aa: CASIPVAGKRGYGYTF
cdr3_nt: TGTGCCAGTATCCCCGTCGCAGGGAAAAGGGGCTATGGCTACACCTTC

d_call: TRBD1
j_call: TRBJ1-2
v_call: TRBV30
clone_size: NA
cdr3_aa: CAWSAETGACAF
cdr3_nt: TGTGCCTGGAGTGCGGAAACAGGGGCGTGTGCCTTC

d_call: TRBD1
j_call: TRBJ1-2
v_call: TRBV4-2
clone_size: NA
cdr3_aa: CASSQESGGMTNYGYTF
cdr3_nt: TGTGCCAGCAGCCAAGAATCAGGGGGTATGACTAACTATGGCTACACCTTC

d_call: TRBD1
j_call: TRBJ1-4
v_call: TRBV5-1
clone_size: NA
cdr3_aa: CASSPRGQISEKLFF
cdr3_nt: TGCGCCAGCAGCCCCCGGGGACAGATTTCTGAAAAACTGTTTTTT

d_call: TRBD1
j_call: TRBJ2-5
v_call: TRBV28
clone_size: few
cdr3_aa: CASTGGTGLSETQYF
cdr3_nt: TGTGCCAGCACCGGCGGGACAGGGTTAAGCGAGACCCAGTACTTC

d_call: TRBD1
j_call: TRBJ2-3
v_call: TRBV7-3
clone_size: NA
cdr3_aa: CASSLDRATDTQYF
cdr3_nt: TGTGCCAGCAGCTTAGACAGGGCAACAGATACGCAGTATTTT

d_call: NA
j_call: TRBJ1-2
v_call: TRBV30
clone_size: NA
cdr3_aa: CAWRWTVPGGYTF
cdr3_nt: TGTGCCTGGAGGTGGACAGTCCCGGGTGGCTACACCTTC

d_call: TRBD2
j_call: TRBJ2-3
v_call: TRBV7-2
clone_size: NA
cdr3_aa: CASSLVGGIRDTQYF
cdr3_nt: TGTGCCAGCAGCTTAGTGGGGGGGATCCGGGATACGCAGTATTTT

d_call: NA
j_call: TRBJ1-6
v_call: TRBV4-2
clone_size: NA
cdr3_aa: CASSQGQGFSPLHF
cdr3_nt: TGTGCCAGCAGCCAGGGCCAGGGTTTTTCACCCCTCCACTTT

d_call: TRBD1
j_call: TRBJ2-7
v_call: TRBV11-2
clone_size: NA
cdr3_aa: CASSLAEQGAYEQYF
cdr3_nt: TGTGCCAGCAGCTTAGCAGAACAGGGGGCATACGAGCAGTACTTC

d_call: TRBD2
j_call: TRBJ2-7
v_call: TRBV5-4
clone_size: NA
cdr3_aa: CASSSGLANEQYF
cdr3_nt: TGTGCCAGCAGCTCGGGACTAGCAAACGAGCAGTACTTC

d_call: NA
j_call: TRBJ2-3
v_call: TRBV5-8
clone_size: few
cdr3_aa: CASSSMGRDTQYF
cdr3_nt: TGTGCCAGCAGCTCCATGGGGAGGGATACGCAGTATTTT

d_call: TRBD2
j_call: TRBJ2-3
v_call: TRBV6-4
clone_size: NA
cdr3_aa: CASSPLAGVITDTQYF
cdr3_nt: TGTGCCAGCAGTCCACTAGCGGGGGTGATCACAGATACGCAGTATTTT

d_call: TRBD2
j_call: TRBJ2-5
v_call: TRBV27
clone_size: NA
cdr3_aa: CASRLAGGQETQYF
cdr3_nt: TGTGCCAGCAGGTTAGCGGGGGGCCAAGAGACCCAGTACTTC

d_call: NA
j_call: TRBJ1-5
v_call: TRBV6-1
clone_size: NA
cdr3_aa: CASSEQSSYWPQHF
cdr3_nt: TGTGCCAGCAGTGAACAGTCTAGCTATTGGCCCCAGCATTTT

d_call: NA
j_call: TRBJ1-4
v_call: TRBV7-9
clone_size: NA
cdr3_aa: CASSLGPGGLNEKLFF
cdr3_nt: TGTGCCAGCAGCTTAGGTCCGGGGGGGCTAAATGAAAAACTGTTTTTT

d_call: TRBD2
j_call: TRBJ2-3
v_call: TRBV27
clone_size: NA
cdr3_aa: CASSLWGLGLAGKNTDTQYF
cdr3_nt: TGTGCCAGCAGTTTATGGGGTCTGGGGCTAGCGGGGAAAAACACAGATACGCAGTATTTT

d_call: NA
j_call: TRBJ2-3
v_call: TRBV7-2
clone_size: NA
cdr3_aa: CASSPTYTDTQYF
cdr3_nt: TGTGCCAGCAGCCCTACCTACACAGATACGCAGTATTTT

d_call: NA
j_call: TRBJ1-1
v_call: TRBV5-1
clone_size: NA
cdr3_aa: CASSLTGIRSPEAFF
cdr3_nt: TGCGCCAGCAGCTTGACAGGGATTAGGTCCCCTGAAGCTTTCTTT

d_call: NA
j_call: TRBJ1-1
v_call: TRBV9
clone_size: NA
cdr3_aa: CASSVSGNTEAFF
cdr3_nt: TGTGCCAGCAGCGTATCAGGGAACACTGAAGCTTTCTTT

d_call: NA
j_call: TRBJ2-3
v_call: TRBV29-1
clone_size: NA
cdr3_aa: CSVEDRYRGASDTQYF
cdr3_nt: TGCAGCGTTGAAGATCGTTATCGGGGGGCCTCAGATACGCAGTATTTT

d_call: NA
j_call: TRBJ1-2
v_call: TRBV19
clone_size: NA
cdr3_aa: CASSPSRAYGYTF
cdr3_nt: TGTGCCAGTAGCCCCAGCAGGGCATATGGCTACACCTTC

d_call: NA
j_call: TRBJ1-5
v_call: TRBV7-2
clone_size: once
cdr3_aa: CASGRYGAGNQPQHF
cdr3_nt: TGTGCCAGCGGAAGGTATGGGGCCGGCAATCAGCCCCAGCATTTT

d_call: NA
j_call: TRBJ1-1
v_call: TRBV7-2
clone_size: NA
cdr3_aa: CASIPSGLNTEAFF
cdr3_nt: TGTGCCAGCATCCCCTCGGGGTTGAACACTGAAGCTTTCTTT

d_call: NA
j_call: TRBJ1-1
v_call: TRBV29-1
clone_size: NA
cdr3_aa: CSVQKGGNTEAFF
cdr3_nt: TGCAGCGTTCAAAAAGGGGGGAACACTGAAGCTTTCTTT

d_call: NA
j_call: TRBJ1-1
v_call: TRBV7-9
clone_size: NA
cdr3_aa: CASSFRVEAFF
cdr3_nt: TGTGCCAGCAGCTTCAGGGTTGAAGCTTTCTTT

d_call: TRBD1
j_call: TRBJ1-1
v_call: TRBV2
clone_size: NA
cdr3_aa: CASLDRGRNTEAFF
cdr3_nt: TGTGCCAGTTTGGACAGGGGGCGGAACACTGAAGCTTTCTTT

d_call: TRBD2
j_call: TRBJ2-2
v_call: TRBV9
clone_size: NA
cdr3_aa: CASSPSGVAGELFF
cdr3_nt: TGTGCCAGCAGTCCGAGCGGGGTTGCCGGGGAGCTGTTTTTT

d_call: NA
j_call: TRBJ1-2
v_call: TRBV6-5
clone_size: once
cdr3_aa: CASRPGDRSGGYTF
cdr3_nt: TGTGCCAGCAGACCGGGGGACCGCTCCGGGGGCTACACCTTC

d_call: TRBD1
j_call: TRBJ1-1
v_call: TRBV3-1/TRBV3-2
clone_size: NA
cdr3_aa: CASGRDRNTEAFF
cdr3_nt: TGTGCCAGCGGCCGGGACAGAAACACTGAAGCTTTCTTT

d_call: NA
j_call: TRBJ2-7
v_call: TRBV5-1
clone_size: NA
cdr3_aa: CASSLQGGLNEQYF
cdr3_nt: TGCGCCAGCAGCCTTCAGGGGGGTCTGAACGAGCAGTACTTC

d_call: NA
j_call: TRBJ1-5
v_call: TRBV6-5
clone_size: NA
cdr3_aa: CASREDSYSNQPQHF
cdr3_nt: TGTGCCAGCAGAGAGGACAGTTATAGCAATCAGCCCCAGCATTTT

d_call: TRBD1
j_call: TRBJ1-2
v_call: TRBV18
clone_size: NA
cdr3_aa: CASSPTTGVETGYTF
cdr3_nt: TGTGCCAGCTCACCCACAACAGGGGTCGAGACTGGCTACACCTTC

d_call: NA
j_call: TRBJ1-1
v_call: TRBV2
clone_size: NA
cdr3_aa: CASSENKNTEAFF
cdr3_nt: TGTGCCAGCAGTGAAAACAAAAACACTGAAGCTTTCTTT

d_call: NA
j_call: TRBJ1-1
v_call: TRBV7-6
clone_size: NA
cdr3_aa: CASSYDRNTEAFF
cdr3_nt: TGTGCCAGCAGCTATGACAGGAACACTGAAGCTTTCTTT

d_call: NA
j_call: TRBJ1-5
v_call: TRBV7-2
clone_size: NA
cdr3_aa: CASSLVGSPNQPQHF
cdr3_nt: TGTGCCAGCAGCTTGGTGGGGAGCCCCAATCAGCCCCAGCATTTT

d_call: TRBD1
j_call: TRBJ1-2
v_call: TRBV11-2
clone_size: NA
cdr3_aa: CASSKGDSHDGYTF
cdr3_nt: TGTGCCAGCAGCAAAGGGGACAGCCACGATGGCTACACCTTC

d_call: NA
j_call: TRBJ1-1
v_call: TRBV28
clone_size: once
cdr3_aa: CASSLMRGSNTEAFF
cdr3_nt: TGTGCCAGCAGTTTAATGAGGGGGTCGAACACTGAAGCTTTCTTT

d_call: NA
j_call: TRBJ2-3
v_call: TRBV2
clone_size: NA
cdr3_aa: CASRGLLTDTQYF
cdr3_nt: TGTGCCAGCAGGGGACTCCTCACAGATACGCAGTATTTT

d_call: NA
j_call: TRBJ2-7
v_call: TRBV11-2
clone_size: NA
cdr3_aa: CASSLENISYEQYF
cdr3_nt: TGTGCCAGCAGCTTAGAAAACATCTCCTACGAGCAGTACTTC

d_call: NA
j_call: TRBJ2-2
v_call: TRBV5-5
clone_size: NA
cdr3_aa: CASIPELWTGELFF
cdr3_nt: TGTGCCAGCATTCCGGAGTTGTGGACCGGGGAGCTGTTTTTT

d_call: TRBD1
j_call: TRBJ1-5
v_call: TRBV2
clone_size: few
cdr3_aa: CASRDGQGYQPQHF
cdr3_nt: TGTGCCAGCAGGGACGGACAGGGGTATCAGCCCCAGCATTTT

d_call: NA
j_call: TRBJ2-7
v_call: TRBV18
clone_size: NA
cdr3_aa: CASSPSPEAYEQYF
cdr3_nt: TGTGCCAGCTCACCTTCTCCTGAGGCCTACGAGCAGTACTTC

d_call: NA
j_call: TRBJ1-2
v_call: TRBV11-2
clone_size: NA
cdr3_aa: CASSSPGGGGIYGYTF
cdr3_nt: TGTGCCAGCAGCTCCCCCGGGGGAGGGGGGATCTATGGCTACACCTTC

d_call: NA
j_call: TRBJ1-5
v_call: TRBV25-1
clone_size: NA
cdr3_aa: CASSDTAIQSNQPQHF
cdr3_nt: TGTGCCAGCAGTGATACAGCTATACAGAGCAATCAGCCCCAGCATTTT

d_call: NA
j_call: TRBJ1-5
v_call: TRBV7-9
clone_size: NA
cdr3_aa: CASSSSGLGNQPQHF
cdr3_nt: TGTGCCAGCAGCTCCTCAGGGTTGGGCAATCAGCCCCAGCATTTT

d_call: NA
j_call: TRBJ1-4
v_call: TRBV11-2
clone_size: NA
cdr3_aa: CASSPEGVGNEKLFF
cdr3_nt: TGTGCCAGCAGCCCGGAAGGGGTGGGGAATGAAAAACTGTTTTTT

d_call: NA
j_call: TRBJ1-2
v_call: TRBV3-1/TRBV3-2
clone_size: NA
cdr3_aa: CASSQGDRHLSNYGYTF
cdr3_nt: TGTGCCAGCAGCCAAGGAGATAGACACCTATCTAACTATGGCTACACCTTC

d_call: TRBD2
j_call: TRBJ2-3
v_call: TRBV5-4
clone_size: NA
cdr3_aa: CASSLDSLSGGLYF
cdr3_nt: TGTGCCAGCAGCTTGGATTCGCTTAGCGGGGGGTTGTATTTT

d_call: NA
j_call: TRBJ1-5
v_call: TRBV19
clone_size: NA
cdr3_aa: CASSMGRNSNQPQHF
cdr3_nt: TGTGCCAGTAGTATGGGCAGGAATAGCAATCAGCCCCAGCATTTT

d_call: NA
j_call: TRBJ2-1
v_call: TRBV18
clone_size: NA
cdr3_aa: CASSPSGGLYNEQFF
cdr3_nt: TGTGCCAGCTCACCATCGGGGGGCCTTTACAATGAGCAGTTCTTC

d_call: TRBD1
j_call: TRBJ1-6
v_call: TRBV28
clone_size: NA
cdr3_aa: CASSARQGARGSPLHF
cdr3_nt: TGTGCCAGCAGTGCCCGACAGGGGGCGCGGGGTTCACCCCTCCACTTT